Presented here are 18 T cell receptor beta chains from one specimen sequenced in a study of T-cell reconstitution after alpha-beta-depleted transplantation in children. Broader study findings: Newly produced T cells mostly provided counts and TCRbeta diversity after one year, as hyperexpanded clones declined.

Unique molecular identifiers were built into the TCRbeta library. MiXCR was run by TCRdb on the PCR reads, yielding one entry per CDR3 protein. Of around 300,000 distinct CDR3 sequences in the sample, roughly 7.8% were seen once. These receptors lack a known antigen. The specimen was peripheral blood, collected 360 days after TCRalphabeta/CD19-depleted stem cell transplant. These receptors came from a female patient aged 2-9 years who had a stem cell transplant for Fanconi anemia, so the T cells may come from the graft donor.

This clonotype was detected ten times or more. This chain connects TRBV6-5 to TRBJ2-7; 9 bases match TRBD1. Germline V gene lookup returns CDR1 MNHEY and CDR2 SVGAGI. This CDR3 is 15 amino acids long. Germline trimming cut 6 bases from V and 4 bases from J; bases unmatched to any gene: 10. The CDR3: CASRYRGQGVYEQYV. For the CDR3, the DNA is TGTGCCAGCAGGTATCGGGGACAGGGCGTATACGAGCAGTACGTC.

This clonotype was detected many times. The V gene is TRBV6-2 or TRBV6-3, the J gene TRBJ2-7; D unclear. CDR1 MNHEY and CDR2 SVGEGT come from the germline V gene. CDR3 size: 13 residues. V was shortened by 7 bases and J by 3 bases, with 13 bases between the two germline ends. The CDR3 spells CASTVTLGYEQYV. CDR3 nucleotides: TGTGCCAGCACCGTTACGTTGGGCTACGAGCAGTACGTC.

This clonotype was counted ten times or more. Here the CDR3 DNA reads TGTGCCAGCAGTTTTCGCAGGGGGCCCTATAGCAATCAGCCCCAGCATTTT. Encoded protein: CASSFRRGPYSNQPQHF. The chain links TRBV12-3 or TRBV12-4 to TRBJ1-5, with 8 bases that match TRBD1. This CDR3 is 17 amino acids long. V gave up 3 bases and J gave up 0 bases; unmatched junction bases: 7.

This clonotype was counted a few times. The junction does not match germline at one end; this may be a read error. The genes are TRBV20-1 and TRBJ2-7, with 13 nucleotides matching TRBD2. Per germline, CDR1 DFQATT and CDR2 SNEGSKA (reference sequence). This CDR3 spans 12 amino acids. In nucleotides, the CDR3 is TGCATTGCTAGGACTAGCGGGAGCGAGCAGTACTTC. Protein: CIARTSGSEQYF.

This clonotype showed up many times. The chain couples TRBV6-5 to TRBJ1-6; D is possibly TRBD1 (5 bases). There are 13 residues in the CDR3. The V end was cut by 9 bases, the J end by 10 bases, with 16 bases between. Germline V CDR1 and CDR2: MNHEY, SVGAGI. Here the CDR3 reads CASTDTSRSPLHF. The CDR3 region has the DNA TGTGCCAGTACGGACACCTCGAGGTCACCCCTCCACTTT.

There are many counts of this clonotype. CDR3 bases: TGCAGTGCTAGAGAGAGGTTGGGAGGGTCACCCCTCCACTTT. Translation gives CSARERLGGSPLHF. The rearrangement links TRBV20-1 to TRBJ1-6; no firm D call. The CDR3 has 14 residues. Germline V CDR1 and CDR2: DFQATT, SNEGSKA (reference sequence). V lost 0 bases to trimming and J lost 10 bases, with 13 bases between them.

The table lists this clonotype with many counts. J is TRBJ2-1 and V is TRBV29-1; weak D call: TRBD2 (6 bases). The V and J ends lost 8 bases and 9 bases respectively, with 29 bases between them. The CDR3 sequence is 16 residues long. Germline V gene sequence: CDR1 SQVTM, CDR2 ANQGSEA. The CDR3 here is CSLLERGSGYGFEQFF. The CDR3 nucleotides are TGCAGCCTCCTTGAACGAGGTAGCGGCTATGGTTTTGAGCAGTTCTTC.

This clonotype has just a few counts. The rearrangement links TRBV30 to TRBJ2-2; D is ambiguous. The CDR3 contains 11 residues. V gave up 1 base and J gave up 6 bases, with 3 bases separating them. The V gene's germline CDR1 is GTSNPN and CDR2 SVGIG (reference sequence). CDR3 sequence reads: CAWSGPGELFF. Here the CDR3 DNA reads TGTGCCTGGAGTGGGCCCGGGGAGCTGTTTTTT.

This clonotype has ten or more counts. The chain joins TRBV20-1 to TRBJ2-3, with D hard to call. The CDR3 runs 11 residues. The germline CDR1 and CDR2 sequences are DFQATT and SNEGSKA (reference sequence). V lost 1 base and J 14 bases, leaving 13 bases between the germline ends. The CDR3 DNA is TGCAGTGCTAGAGCCATTACCACCCGGTATTTT. Protein: CSARAITTRYF.

This clonotype appeared a few times. The chain has TRBV12-3 or TRBV12-4 and TRBJ1-2; D not resolved. This CDR3 has 14 residues. With 6 bases removed from V and 3 bases from J, the gap between germline ends came to 14 bases. DNA for the CDR3: TGTGCCAGCAGCCCCTTGACACCCGACTATGGCTACACCTTC. Protein: CASSPLTPDYGYTF.

This clonotype was counted between two and nine times. The chain combines TRBV3-1 with TRBJ2-1; D is possibly TRBD2 (5 bases). CDR3 length: 16 residues. V gave up 3 bases and J gave up 0 bases, with 12 bases separating them. Germline CDR1 and CDR2: LGHDT and YNNKEL (reference sequence). This chain's CDR3 is CASSHRGSYSYNEQFF. The CDR3 nucleotides read TGTGCCAGCAGCCACCGCGGGTCTTACTCCTACAATGAGCAGTTCTTC.

This clonotype appeared many times. V gene TRBV6-5 combines with J gene TRBJ1-5, with D possibly being TRBD1 (5 bases). The ends were cut back, 2 bases at V and 7 bases at J, with 12 bases in the middle. Germline CDR1 is MNHEY and CDR2 is SVGAGI. The CDR3 loop spans 14 amino acids. The CDR3 protein is CASSYRGSGQPQHF. The CDR3 DNA is TGTGCCAGCAGTTACAGGGGCTCAGGCCAGCCCCAGCATTTT.

The chain has TRBV5-1 and TRBJ2-7; D possibly uses TRBD1 or TRBD2 (5 bases each). Trimming stripped 0 bases from V and 3 bases from J, with 16 bases between. The CDR3 totals 16 residues. Germline V CDR1 and CDR2: SGHRS, YFSETQ. This CDR3 is CASSLEGGRDDYEQYF. Here the CDR3 DNA reads TGCGCCAGCAGCTTGGAGGGCGGCAGGGACGACTACGAGCAGTACTTC.

This clonotype showed up many times. The chain is built from TRBV25-1 and TRBJ2-2; no clear D gene. Germline lookup yields CDR1 MGHDK and CDR2 SYGVNS. The germline V and J ends were trimmed by 2 bases and 6 bases, with 10 bases remaining between them. The CDR3 is 14 amino acids. The CDR3 DNA reads as TGTGCCAGCAGTGAAACCCCCGCGGCCGGGGAGCTGTTTTTT. It yields the protein CASSETPAAGELFF.

This clonotype was seen ten or more times. The V and J genes are TRBV5-1 and TRBJ2-7; TRBD1 might be the D (6 bases). This CDR3 comprises 15 residues. Germline values: CDR1 SGHRS, CDR2 YFSETQ. The V and J ends lost 0 bases and 3 bases respectively, with 13 bases between them. This CDR3 is CASSLAMGAGYEQYF. CDR3 coding DNA: TGCGCCAGCAGCTTGGCTATGGGGGCTGGCTACGAGCAGTACTTC.

The chain links TRBV6-2 or TRBV6-3 to TRBJ2-7; a possible D gene is TRBD1 (5 bases). Trimming removed 5 bases at V and 0 bases at J, with 14 bases between. This CDR3 is 15 amino acids long. Germline CDR1 reads MNHEY; CDR2 reads SVGEGT. The CDR3 loop reads CASSTFLGDSYEQYF. CDR3 DNA sequence: TGTGCCAGCAGTACCTTCTTAGGGGACTCCTACGAGCAGTACTTC.

This clonotype was recorded many times. The chain uses TRBV28 and TRBJ2-1; 8 bases are shared with TRBD1. Trimming at V came to 0 bases and at J to 6 bases, leaving 10 bases not matched to a gene. Germline-derived CDR1 and CDR2 are MDHEN and SYDVKM. The CDR3 consists of 17 residues. The CDR3 bases are TGTGCCAGCAGTTTATGGGCAGGGGGCGACCCATTCAATGAGCAGTTCTTC. Protein sequence: CASSLWAGGDPFNEQFF.

This clonotype was observed a few times. The V call is TRBV3-1, the J call TRBJ2-7, with D perhaps TRBD1 (5 bases). The CDR3 length is 12 residues. V gave up 2 bases and J gave up 6 bases, with 8 bases separating them. Germline CDR1 reads LGHDT; CDR2 reads YNNKEL (reference sequence). For the CDR3, the DNA is TGTGCCAGCAGCCAAAGGGGTGCCGAGCAGTACGTC. Its translation: CASSQRGAEQYV.